These T cell receptor beta chains were read from a single sample in a study of CD8 T cells in Susac syndrome. One entry per CDR3 protein, called by TCRdb with MiXCR from the immunoSEQ multiplex PCR reads. Among 90,000 or so distinct CDR3 sequences, over 85% were seen once, and the ten largest hold over 0.25%. Input material: CD8+ T cells from PBMCs. These receptors originate from a human donor in good health. Each CDR3 is given with its conserved first and last residue. Each record gives: J gene, V gene, CDR3 protein.

TRBJ2-7	TRBV5-1	CASSFESLEQYF
TRBJ2-1	TRBV7-9	CASTQGSYNEQFF
TRBJ2-5	TRBV7-8	CASSKTDRDQETQYF
TRBJ2-1	TRBV2	CARTDPGHPYNEQFF
TRBJ2-1	TRBV6-2/TRBV6-3	CASSPMGYNEQFF
TRBJ1-2	TRBV6-1	CANLDRVNYGYTF
TRBJ2-1	TRBV7-9	CASSLVGTGGSEQFF
TRBJ2-7	TRBV20-1	CSARERGHYEQYF
TRBJ1-1	TRBV19	CASSRIEGLGNTEAFF
TRBJ2-7	TRBV19	CASSWTIDYEQYF
TRBJ2-7	TRBV6-1	CASSDTRDRPYEQYF
TRBJ1-1	TRBV6-5	CASSRGPSTEAFF
TRBJ1-1	TRBV5-6	CASSFGVGTEAFF
TRBJ2-2	TRBV13	CASSYTGGRPGELFF
TRBJ2-1	TRBV27	CASSLTPQGRVDEQFF
TRBJ2-3	TRBV13	CASSPRLDSTDTQYF
TRBJ2-5	TRBV2	CASSETPPETQYF
TRBJ2-7	TRBV3-1	CASSQDLPRGAGGHEQYF
TRBJ1-3	TRBV14	CASSSGRGNTIYF
TRBJ2-7	TRBV12-3/TRBV12-4	CASTPREKSSGGARSDEQYF
TRBJ1-2	TRBV29-1	CSVANARNYGYTF
TRBJ1-5	TRBV27	CASSSSGGGNQPQHF
TRBJ1-2	TRBV4-1	CASSPIDSPNYGYTF
TRBJ2-5	TRBV29-1	CSVPRQETQYF
TRBJ1-2	TRBV19	CASISGTLGYTF
TRBJ2-1	TRBV6-5	CASSNLHNEQFF
TRBJ2-7	TRBV2	CASSDVVRDSSYEQYF
TRBJ1-6	TRBV29-1	CSVEPKTNHSPLHF
TRBJ1-2	TRBV12-3/TRBV12-4	CASSFGGGSLTYGYTF
TRBJ2-7	TRBV10-3	CAISEAAVSFSYEQYF
TRBJ2-7	TRBV2	CASSPGTSFYEQYF
TRBJ1-2	TRBV6-5	CVGYLNYGYTF
TRBJ2-7	TRBV5-1	CASSPRTGDAYEQYF
TRBJ2-1	TRBV6-5	CASKGGGYSYNEQFF
TRBJ2-3	TRBV2	CASSDPGAGGTDTQYF
TRBJ1-1	TRBV3-1	CASGGSRDIVSTEAFF
TRBJ2-7	TRBV15	CATSRGESSYEQYF
TRBJ1-5	TRBV12-3/TRBV12-4	CASRVDSNQPQHF
TRBJ2-2	TRBV7-9	CATTGNTGELFF
TRBJ2-1	TRBV3-1	CASSQPTSGGDKQFF
TRBJ1-2	TRBV9	CASSAREGYTF
TRBJ1-5	TRBV6-5	CASSYQAGSNQPQHF
TRBJ1-4	TRBV6-1	CASRDRGSGGNEKLFF
TRBJ1-2	TRBV29-1	CSVEDWAQGGYTF
TRBJ2-3	TRBV13	CASSRDHSPDTQYF
TRBJ2-3	TRBV30	CAWNGGRYTDTQYF
TRBJ2-2	TRBV20-1	CSAPTFGELFF
TRBJ2-3	TRBV7-9	CASSLVGDTQYF
TRBJ2-1	TRBV9	CASSRRGQGEINEQFF
TRBJ1-2	TRBV4-1	CASSQDSRVWNGYTF
TRBJ2-7	TRBV3-1	CASSRAGGEQYF
TRBJ1-2	TRBV16	CASSQLGPNGYTF
TRBJ2-5	TRBV9	CASSTEGSGETQYF
TRBJ2-7	TRBV9	CASSVEPAYEQYF
TRBJ1-2	TRBV13	CASSSGATHGANYGYTF
TRBJ1-1	TRBV5-6	CASSPRQGGPEAFF
TRBJ2-7	TRBV4-2	CASSHQTGEQYF
TRBJ1-1	TRBV2	CASSEDHRTEQNTEAFF
TRBJ1-6	TRBV7-9	CASSSRTGGGSPLHF